This entry lists 32 T cell receptor beta chains sequenced from one sample in a study of shared clonotypes between healthy human individuals. Libraries were prepared by immunoSEQ multiplex PCR; TCRdb keeps only in-frame clonotypes and omits some of them. The repertoire includes roughly 2.6 million clones, around nine tenths of them detected once, and around 0.15% sits in the top ten. The sequenced sample was naive CD4+ T cells sorted from blood. As for subset: CD45RA+ positively selected. The receptors come from a man between 18 and 29 years old in good health.

The chain links TRBV11-2 to TRBJ1-1; TRBD1 matches at 7 bases. V was pared by 3 bases and J by 1 base, with 5 bases of the junction left unmatched. This CDR3 contains 15 residues. CDR1 is SGHAT and CDR2 is FQNNGV in the germline V gene. CDR3 sequence: CASSLAGQTNTEAFF. DNA of the CDR3: TGTGCCAGCAGCTTGGCGGGACAGACGAACACTGAAGCTTTCTTT. Using reference TRBV11-2 and TRBJ1-1 for the parts outside the CDR3, the full variable domain is EAGVAQSPRYKIIEKRQSVAFWCNPISGHATLYWYQQILGQGPKLLIQFQNNGVVDDSQLPKDRFSAERLKGVDSTLKIQPAKLEDSAVYLCASSLAGQTNTEAFFGQGTRLTVV.

This clone was observed once. J is TRBJ2-7 and V is TRBV6-1; TRBD1 matches at 12 bases. V lost 4 bases and J lost 3; bases outside the gene matches: 4. This CDR3 is 15 amino acids long. The germline gives CDR1 MNHNS, CDR2 SASEGT. Written as DNA, the CDR3 is TGTGCCAGCAGTGCCGGGACAGGGGGCATCTACGAGCAGTACTTC. Amino acid sequence: CASSAGTGGIYEQYF.

The chain carries TRBV25-1 and TRBJ2-4; perhaps TRBD2 as D (5 bases). CDR3 length: 13 residues. Germline CDR1 reads MGHDK; CDR2 reads SYGVNS. Deletions cut 7 bases from V and 13 bases from J, with 20 bases between. CDR3 bases: TGTGCCAGCACCTCTACGGCGGGCGGCCAGCAGTACTTC. Amino acids: CASTSTAGGQQYF.

This chain connects TRBV4-1 to TRBJ2-2; TRBD1 might be the D (5 bases). The germline V gene encodes CDR1 MGHRA and CDR2 YSYEKL. V lost 1 base and J lost 3, with 15 bases in between. The CDR3 sequence is 17 residues long. The CDR3 DNA is TGCGCCAGCAGCCAAGTACTGATGGACACACACACCGGGGAGCTGTTTTTT. This translates into CASSQVLMDTHTGELFF.

As regards this clone: Other DNA sequences within the sample encode an identical CDR3. J is TRBJ2-5 and V is TRBV27, with 11 nucleotides matching TRBD2. The CDR3 is 13 residues long. Germline loops: CDR1 MNHEY, CDR2 SMNVEV (reference sequence). V lost 5 bases and J lost 5; bases outside the gene matches: 1. The CDR3, as DNA: TGTGCCAGCAGTATAGCGGGGGGGGAGACCCAGTACTTC. Amino acid sequence: CASSIAGGETQYF.

V is TRBV2 and J is TRBJ1-5; the match to TRBD1 covers 7 bases. The V gene end was trimmed by 5 bases and the J gene end by 0 bases; junction bases not matched to a gene: 4. CDR1 is SNHLY and CDR2 is FYNNEI in the germline V gene. The CDR3 covers 15 residues. The CDR3 coding sequence is TGTGCCAGCAGTTACACAGGGGTTAGCAATCAGCCCCAGCATTTT. As protein: CASSYTGVSNQPQHF.

The chain employs TRBV28 and TRBJ2-2, with D hard to call. The CDR3 has 16 residues. From germline, CDR1 is MDHEN and CDR2 SYDVKM. The ends were cut back, 5 bases at V and 5 bases at J, with 18 bases in the middle. The CDR3 region is CASSPPGSLWTGELFF. Here the CDR3 DNA reads TGTGCCAGCAGTCCCCCAGGCAGCTTGTGGACCGGGGAGCTGTTTTTT. The whole variable domain, remainder taken from reference TRBV28 and TRBJ2-2, is DVKVTQSSRYLVKRTGEKVFLECVQDMDHENMFWYRQDPGLGLRLIYFSYDVKMKEKGDIPEGYSVSREKKERFSLILESASTNQTSMYLCASSPPGSLWTGELFFGEGSRLTVL.

The CDR3 DNA reads TGCGCCAGCAGCGAGCTACCAAGCTCCTACGAGCAGTACTTC. As protein: CASSELPSSYEQYF. The chain joins TRBV5-1 to TRBJ2-7; no reliable D call. V lost 4 bases to trimming and J lost 0 bases, with 11 bases between them. CDR3 length equals 14 residues. Per the germline V gene, CDR1 is SGHRS and CDR2 is YFSETQ.

Comment on this clone: Other DNA sequences in the sample encode the same CDR3. This chain connects TRBV30 to TRBJ2-3; 7 positions match TRBD2. The CDR3 covers 15 residues. The germline V gene has CDR1 GTSNPN and CDR2 SVGIG (reference sequence). The junction had 5 bases not matched to a gene; V was cut back by 2 bases and J by 0 bases. The CDR3, as DNA: TGTGCCTGGAGTCTACTAGCGTCTAGCACAGATACGCAGTATTTT. Its translation: CAWSLLASSTDTQYF.

The chain links TRBV6-1 to TRBJ1-2; a weak D match, TRBD1 (5 bases). This CDR3 has 13 amino acids. V dropped 2 bases and J dropped 4 bases, with 8 bases sitting between them. The germline gives CDR1 MNHNS, CDR2 SASEGT. The CDR3 DNA reads TGTGCCAGCAGTGAATTGGGACTCTATGGCTACACCTTC. It yields the protein CASSELGLYGYTF.

The J gene is TRBJ1-1, the V gene TRBV5-1; D perhaps matches TRBD1 (6 bases). This CDR3 comprises 13 residues. V was shortened by 3 bases and J by 6 bases, with 12 bases between the two germline ends. Germline lookup yields CDR1 SGHRS and CDR2 YFSETQ. CDR3 nucleotide sequence: TGCGCCAGCAGCTCCACAGGGTTGGCTGAAGCTTTCTTT. Protein: CASSSTGLAEAFF.

The J gene is TRBJ1-6, the V gene TRBV6-1, with TRBD1 matching over 9 bases. The ends lost 3 bases at V and 7 bases at J; junction bases unmatched: 4. Germline-derived CDR1 and CDR2 are MNHNS and SASEGT. The CDR3 contains 15 residues. CDR3: CASSEGQGENSPLHF. DNA for the CDR3: TGTGCCAGCAGTGAGGGACAGGGTGAGAATTCACCCCTCCACTTT.

The V and J genes are TRBV9 and TRBJ2-2, with TRBD1 matching over 9 bases. V gave up 4 bases and J gave up 4 bases; unmatched junction bases: 8. The CDR3 is made up of 16 amino acids. Germline CDR1 reads SGDLS; CDR2 reads YYNGEE. The CDR3 sequence is CASSSLTGGGTGELFF. CDR3 nucleotides: TGTGCCAGCAGCTCGCTGACAGGGGGAGGCACCGGGGAGCTGTTTTTT.

The gene calls are TRBV29-1 and TRBJ1-2; D not resolved. This CDR3 is 13 amino acids long. V lost 4 bases and J 7 bases, leaving 16 bases between the germline ends. CDR1 is SQVTM and CDR2 is ANQGSEA in the germline V gene. CDR3 sequence reads: CSVVGWRSGGYTF. For the CDR3, the DNA is TGCAGCGTTGTGGGTTGGAGGTCCGGTGGCTACACCTTC.

The chain combines TRBV5-6 with TRBJ2-7; TRBD2 matches 9 bases. The CDR3 extends over 14 amino acids. V dropped 4 bases and J dropped 0; count of bases not matched to a gene: 2. The germline V gene has CDR1 SGHDT and CDR2 YYEEEE. CDR3 sequence: CASSNSGGSYEQYF. The CDR3 region has the DNA TGTGCCAGCAGCAATAGCGGGGGCTCCTACGAGCAGTACTTC. The variable domain in full, completed from reference TRBV5-6 and TRBJ2-7, reads DAGVTQSPTHLIKTRGQQVTLRCSPKSGHDTVSWYQQALGQGPQFIFQYYEEEERQRGNFPDRFSGHQFPNYSSELNVNALLLGDSALYLCASSNSGGSYEQYFGPGTRLTVT.

V and J are TRBV11-3 and TRBJ2-3; the match to TRBD1 covers 10 bases. CDR3 length equals 13 residues. The germline CDR1 and CDR2 sequences are SGHNT and YENEEA. The trim removed 5 bases at V and 8 bases at J, leaving 4 bases unmatched. CDR3 DNA sequence: TGTGCCAGCAGCGGCGGGGACAGGGGTACGCAGTATTTT. It is translated as CASSGGDRGTQYF. Full variable domain (outside the CDR3, taken from reference TRBV11-3 and TRBJ2-3): EAGVVQSPRYKIIEKKQPVAFWCNPISGHNTLYWYLQNLGQGPELLIRYENEEAVDDSQLPKDRFSAERLKGVDSTLKIQPAELGDSAVYLCASSGGDRGTQYFGPGTRLTVL.

The chain has TRBV30 and TRBJ1-1; TRBD1 matches at 7 bases. Germline V gives CDR1 GTSNPN, CDR2 SVGIG (reference sequence). The CDR3 is 13 amino acids. Germline trimming cut 4 bases from V and 7 bases from J; bases unmatched to any gene: 9. The CDR3 loop is CAWTGGTVSEAFF. CDR3 nucleotide sequence: TGTGCCTGGACGGGGGGGACAGTGAGTGAAGCTTTCTTT.

The chain uses TRBV6-1 and TRBJ2-3; D is unclear. Germline V CDR1 and CDR2: MNHNS, SASEGT. The CDR3 spans 13 residues. Trimming removed 2 bases at V and 2 bases at J, with 5 bases between. CDR3 coding DNA: TGTGCCAGCAGTGAAACCCCCACAGATACGCAGTATTTT. Translating it yields CASSETPTDTQYF.

The CDR3 spells CASSFVAGPETQYF. CDR3 DNA sequence: TGTGCCAGCAGCTTCGTCGCAGGGCCAGAGACCCAGTACTTC. The chain joins TRBV7-2 to TRBJ2-5; D possibly corresponds to TRBD1 (5 bases). The V end lost 3 bases, the J end lost 4 bases, and 12 bases lay between the germline ends. Germline V gives CDR1 SGHTA, CDR2 FQGNSA. This CDR3 comprises 14 residues.

With respect to this clone: Other DNA variants within this sample encode the same CDR3. The gene calls are TRBV7-2 and TRBJ2-5, with D uncertain. CDR1 and CDR2 from the germline V gene are SGHTA and FQGNSA. The CDR3 extends over 12 amino acids. Trimming cost V 1 base and J 5 bases, with 5 bases left between them. The CDR3 DNA reads as TGTGCCAGCAGCTTAGGTGTGGAGACCCAGTACTTC. Residues: CASSLGVETQYF.

V usage is TRBV5-4 and J usage is TRBJ1-4; TRBD1 might be the D (5 bases). The CDR3 extends over 15 amino acids. CDR1 is SGHNT, CDR2 YYREEE, per germline (reference sequence). V lost 2 bases and J lost 0, with 8 bases in between. Written as DNA, the CDR3 is TGTGCCAGCAGCTTTGGGGGTGCAACTAATGAAAAACTGTTTTTT. It specifies CASSFGGATNEKLFF.

In its sample, this clone was seen once. V is TRBV11-2 and J is TRBJ2-7; D remains ambiguous. Germline CDR1 and CDR2: SGHAT and FQNNGV. The CDR3 sequence is 14 residues long. The V end was cut by 1 base, the J end by 3 bases, with 10 bases between. The DNA of the CDR3 is TGTGCCAGCAGCTTAGTCCAGGAATTCTACGAGCAGTACTTC. Its protein is CASSLVQEFYEQYF.

This clone has only a few counts. This chain joins TRBV30 and TRBJ1-4; D uncertain. CDR1 and CDR2 (germline): GTSNPN, SVGIG (reference sequence). V was cut by 4 bases and J by 10 bases, with 13 bases left in between. The CDR3 has 12 amino acids. CDR3: CAWNHLSGKLFF. CDR3 in DNA: TGTGCCTGGAACCACCTTAGCGGAAAACTGTTTTTT.

The J gene is TRBJ1-6, the V gene TRBV9, with D tentatively TRBD1 (5 bases). Germline CDR1 reads SGDLS; CDR2 reads YYNGEE. The CDR3 is 13 amino acids. V was trimmed by 3 bases and J by 6 bases, leaving 7 bases between them. The CDR3 reads CASSEQVNSPLHF. CDR3 DNA sequence: TGTGCCAGCAGCGAACAGGTTAATTCACCCCTCCACTTT.

The chain combines TRBV27 with TRBJ1-2; TRBD1 matches at 7 bases. The CDR3 is 17 residues long. V shed 6 bases and J 7 bases; nucleotides not matched to a gene: 20. CDR1 is MNHEY, CDR2 SMNVEV, per germline (reference sequence). This CDR3 reads CASSHYPRGQGVVGYTF. Written as DNA, the CDR3 is TGTGCCAGCAGCCACTACCCCCGTGGGCAGGGGGTGGTTGGCTACACCTTC.

V gene TRBV18 combines with J gene TRBJ2-7, with 8 bases that match TRBD1. This CDR3 has 13 amino acids. With 6 bases clipped from V and 2 bases from J, the junction kept 3 bases outside the gene matches. Looked up from germline, CDR1 is KGHSH and CDR2 is LQKENI. The CDR3 DNA reads TGTGCCAGCTCGGAGGACAGGGCCTACGAGCAGTACTTC. This encodes CASSEDRAYEQYF.

This sequence joins TRBV5-1 and TRBJ2-3; 8 bases line up with TRBD2. The CDR3 is 16 amino acids. CDR1 and CDR2 (germline): SGHRS, YFSETQ. Trimming at V came to 0 bases and at J to 1 base, leaving 4 bases not matched to a gene. CDR3: CASSLADSGGTDTQYF. CDR3 bases: TGCGCCAGCAGCTTGGCCGATAGCGGGGGCACAGATACGCAGTATTTT.

As DNA, the CDR3 is TGTGCCAGCAGCGCCCGGGACGCCCTCTATGGCTACACCTTC. It codes for CASSARDALYGYTF. The gene calls are TRBV13 and TRBJ1-2; perhaps TRBD1 as D (5 bases). The CDR3 is 14 residues long. V shed 5 bases and J shed 4 bases, with 14 bases lying between them. CDR1 is PRHDT and CDR2 is FYEKMQ in the germline V gene (reference sequence).

The rearrangement links TRBV9 to TRBJ1-2; possibly TRBD1 for D (5 bases). Germline V gene lookup returns CDR1 SGDLS and CDR2 YYNGEE. Trimming cost V 0 bases and J 5 bases, with 14 bases left between them. The CDR3 loop spans 15 amino acids. The CDR3 sequence is CASSVDPGTVYGYTF. The CDR3 DNA reads TGTGCCAGCAGCGTAGATCCCGGGACCGTTTATGGCTACACCTTC.

This clone was seen only once. The chain is built from TRBV15 and TRBJ2-7; D might be TRBD2 (6 bases). CDR3 length: 16 residues. CDR1 and CDR2 (germline): LNHNV, YYDKDF (reference sequence). The V and J ends lost 1 base and 3 bases respectively, with 16 bases between them. CDR3: CATSRGAEGTFYEQYF. CDR3 nucleotide sequence: TGTGCCACCAGCAGAGGTGCGGAGGGGACCTTCTACGAGCAGTACTTC.

The genes are TRBV4-1 and TRBJ2-1; TRBD2 aligns across 9 bases. The V gene end was trimmed by 0 bases and the J gene end by 5 bases; junction bases not matched to a gene: 14. Germline CDR1 and CDR2: MGHRA and YSYEKL. The CDR3 runs 19 residues. For the CDR3, the DNA is TGCGCCAGCAGCCAAGATCAGCGGGGGGCCGGGACAGAAGACAATGAGCAGTTCTTC. Amino acids: CASSQDQRGAGTEDNEQFF.

The chain recombines TRBV5-1 with TRBJ1-1, with 7 positions matching TRBD1. From germline, CDR1 is SGHRS and CDR2 YFSETQ. The CDR3 runs to 15 residues. The V and J ends lost 1 base and 1 base, in that order; junction bases with no gene match: 4. Here the CDR3 DNA reads TGCGCCAGCAGCTTGCCCCCAGGGGGGAACACTGAAGCTTTCTTT. This encodes CASSLPPGGNTEAFF.